These T cell receptor beta chains were read from a single sample in a study of regulatory T cells in long-lasting Graves disease. TCRdb ran MiXCR on the multiplex PCR reads and lists one entry per CDR3 protein. The table lists about 470,000 distinct CDR3 sequences, about a fifth of them singletons, with around 7% in the top ten. Source: peripheral blood mononuclear cells (PBMCs), taken when the disease was refractory, from a patient treated with antithyroid drugs. The receptor source for this set is a female donor with Graves disease. CDR3s leave out the opening cysteine and the closing phenylalanine or tryptophan. D genes are given only for firm matches.

v_call: TRBV6-1
j_call: TRBJ1-1
d_call: .
cdr3_aa: ASSGTGRTEAF

v_call: TRBV6-2/TRBV6-3
j_call: TRBJ2-7
d_call: .
cdr3_aa: ASSYSEEQY

v_call: TRBV5-4
j_call: TRBJ1-2
d_call: .
cdr3_aa: ASSLQGLDGYT

v_call: TRBV20-1
j_call: TRBJ2-7
d_call: TRBD2
cdr3_aa: SARDYVAGVEY

v_call: TRBV19
j_call: TRBJ2-5
d_call: TRBD1
cdr3_aa: ASSRGDRGWETQY

v_call: TRBV4-2
j_call: TRBJ1-2
d_call: .
cdr3_aa: ASSQGRGINYGYT

v_call: TRBV13
j_call: TRBJ1-1
d_call: TRBD1
cdr3_aa: ASSGPGQNAEAF

v_call: TRBV12-3/TRBV12-4
j_call: TRBJ1-5
d_call: .
cdr3_aa: ASSFTGGHQPQH

v_call: TRBV24-1
j_call: TRBJ1-5
d_call: .
cdr3_aa: ATSDGAWGMDQPQH

v_call: TRBV5-1
j_call: TRBJ1-1
d_call: .
cdr3_aa: ASSWTAGNTEAF

v_call: TRBV6-1
j_call: TRBJ1-5
d_call: .
cdr3_aa: ASTLTGGQPQH

v_call: TRBV7-2
j_call: TRBJ1-2
d_call: TRBD1
cdr3_aa: ASSYRDRGLDGYT

v_call: TRBV25-1
j_call: TRBJ1-1
d_call: TRBD1
cdr3_aa: ASSSPRTGVTEAF

v_call: TRBV7-9
j_call: TRBJ2-5
d_call: TRBD1
cdr3_aa: ASSLDRVKETQY

v_call: TRBV5-1
j_call: TRBJ1-2
d_call: .
cdr3_aa: ASSWDTQGGYT

v_call: TRBV19
j_call: TRBJ1-5
d_call: .
cdr3_aa: ASSTAFTTGNQPQH

v_call: TRBV2
j_call: TRBJ2-4
d_call: .
cdr3_aa: ASSRTVSRAKNIQY

v_call: TRBV19
j_call: TRBJ1-2
d_call: TRBD1
cdr3_aa: ASSIGQGAAYGYT

v_call: TRBV5-4
j_call: TRBJ1-1
d_call: .
cdr3_aa: ASSRDLEDTEAF

v_call: TRBV18
j_call: TRBJ1-1
d_call: .
cdr3_aa: ASSPPGNTEAF

v_call: TRBV2
j_call: TRBJ2-5
d_call: TRBD2
cdr3_aa: ASGRGPETQY

v_call: TRBV6-1
j_call: TRBJ1-2
d_call: .
cdr3_aa: ASRAGHYGYT

v_call: TRBV20-1
j_call: TRBJ2-7
d_call: .
cdr3_aa: SASAHGDLGQY

v_call: TRBV20-1
j_call: TRBJ1-1
d_call: TRBD1
cdr3_aa: SVTSDHRGREAF

v_call: TRBV19
j_call: TRBJ1-1
d_call: .
cdr3_aa: ASSKYGGPLRGTEAF

v_call: TRBV6-1
j_call: TRBJ1-2
d_call: .
cdr3_aa: ASSEAPRRLDYGYT

v_call: TRBV6-2/TRBV6-3
j_call: TRBJ2-6
d_call: .
cdr3_aa: ASSYSSLPGSSGANVLT

v_call: TRBV19
j_call: TRBJ1-1
d_call: .
cdr3_aa: ASSMKRGGNTEAF

v_call: TRBV12-3/TRBV12-4
j_call: TRBJ1-5
d_call: .
cdr3_aa: ASSFDNSGGGGNQPQH

v_call: TRBV30
j_call: TRBJ2-7
d_call: .
cdr3_aa: AWSVQAGPSGRRY

v_call: TRBV12-3/TRBV12-4
j_call: TRBJ2-3
d_call: .
cdr3_aa: ASSKTDTQY

v_call: TRBV18
j_call: TRBJ2-2
d_call: .
cdr3_aa: ASSPPSIGELF

v_call: TRBV14
j_call: TRBJ2-7
d_call: .
cdr3_aa: ASSQEGGGSYEQY

v_call: TRBV10-3
j_call: TRBJ2-7
d_call: .
cdr3_aa: AISPSGVVEQY

v_call: TRBV6-5
j_call: TRBJ1-5
d_call: TRBD1
cdr3_aa: ASSYETGGNQPQH

v_call: TRBV7-9
j_call: TRBJ2-2
d_call: TRBD1
cdr3_aa: ASSPGQGADTGELF

v_call: TRBV20-1
j_call: TRBJ1-1
d_call: .
cdr3_aa: SARTGAGSTEAF

v_call: TRBV28
j_call: TRBJ2-5
d_call: .
cdr3_aa: ASSFSFGETQY

v_call: TRBV7-7
j_call: TRBJ2-5
d_call: .
cdr3_aa: ASSQAGLQETQY

v_call: TRBV7-2
j_call: TRBJ2-5
d_call: TRBD2
cdr3_aa: ASSTQGLAGQETQY

v_call: TRBV11-1
j_call: TRBJ2-4
d_call: .
cdr3_aa: ASSFTGKNIQY

v_call: TRBV30
j_call: TRBJ1-4
d_call: .
cdr3_aa: AWRPGPSNEKLF

v_call: TRBV20-1
j_call: TRBJ2-7
d_call: .
cdr3_aa: SARGGGEAAYEQY